The 25 T cell receptor beta chains in this list originate from one sample, sequenced in a study of cytomegalovirus exposure and HLA in healthy donors. Using immunoSEQ multiplex PCR, the repertoire was profiled, and TCRdb retains in-frame clones only, with some absent. Of about 68,000 clones listed, roughly nine tenths were seen once; the top ten hold just over 3%. Sequencing was performed on PBMCs. These receptors came from a young man in good health and CMV-seronegative.

This clone showed up just once. The chain has TRBV6-6 and TRBJ1-5; possibly TRBD1 for D (5 bases). Germline CDR1 and CDR2: MNHNY and SVGAGI (reference sequence). V dropped 2 bases and J dropped 6 bases, with 8 bases sitting between them. The CDR3 has 13 amino acids. The CDR3 spells CASSYGGGQPQHF. CDR3 sequence (DNA): TGTGCCAGCAGTTACGGGGGAGGTCAGCCCCAGCATTTT.

The chain carries TRBV6-5 and TRBJ2-1, with TRBD2 as a possible D gene (5 bases). Germline assignment: CDR1 MNHEY and CDR2 SVGAGI. There are 15 residues in the CDR3. V lost 2 bases and J 7 bases, leaving 15 bases between the germline ends. CDR3 amino acids: CASSYDGPSGNEQFF. The CDR3 DNA follows: TGTGCCAGCAGTTACGACGGCCCGTCGGGGAATGAGCAGTTCTTC.

This CDR3 reads CASSFKRQGGLREKLFF. CDR3 DNA sequence: TGTGCCAGCAGTTTCAAGAGACAGGGAGGTCTACGGGAAAAACTGTTTTTT. The genes are TRBV27 and TRBJ1-4; 7 bases line up with TRBD1. After removal of 3 bases from V and 8 bases from J, the junction contained 15 bases not matched to a gene. This CDR3 contains 17 residues. Germline loops: CDR1 MNHEY, CDR2 SMNVEV (reference sequence).

The chain has TRBV19 and TRBJ2-5; D is possibly TRBD1 (5 bases). This CDR3 has 14 amino acids. V was shortened by 5 bases and J by 2 bases, with 12 bases between the two germline ends. Germline V gene data show CDR1 as LNHDA and CDR2 as SQIVND (reference sequence). The CDR3, as DNA: TGTGCCAGTAGTCTTGGACACCTACAAGAGACCCAGTACTTC. It specifies CASSLGHLQETQYF.

V gene TRBV4-3 combines with J gene TRBJ1-2; TRBD1 is a possible D gene (5 bases). The germline V gene encodes CDR1 LGHNA and CDR2 YSLEER. V dropped 1 base and J dropped 0 bases, with 18 bases sitting between them. The CDR3 loop spans 18 amino acids. The CDR3 DNA sequence: TGCGCCAGCAGCCAAGGCGGGGGGTGGCATAACTCTAACTATGGCTACACCTTC. Its protein is CASSQGGGWHNSNYGYTF.

The rearrangement links TRBV7-2 to TRBJ2-2; D is unresolved. With 5 bases removed from V and 0 bases from J, the gap between germline ends came to 7 bases. Germline CDR1 reads SGHTA; CDR2 reads FQGNSA. CDR3 length: 14 residues. The CDR3 coding sequence is TGTGCCAGCAGCCTCCGGGCGAACACCGGGGAGCTGTTTTTT. Its translation: CASSLRANTGELFF.

This chain uses TRBV7-6 with TRBJ2-7; 7 nucleotides align to TRBD2. J was trimmed by 3 bases and V by 1 base; bases with no gene match: 3. The CDR3 is 14 residues long. Germline V gene sequence: CDR1 SGHVS, CDR2 FNYEAQ. The CDR3, as DNA: TGTGCCAGCAGCTTAGTAGGGGAGGGCTACGAGCAGTACTTC. It codes for CASSLVGEGYEQYF.

This clone was seen a single time. This chain connects TRBV9 to TRBJ2-2; 12 bases map to TRBD2. Germline lookup yields CDR1 SGDLS and CDR2 YYNGEE. The V gene end was trimmed by 3 bases and the J gene end by 7 bases; junction bases not matched to a gene: 4. The CDR3 sequence is 15 residues long. The CDR3, as DNA: TGTGCCAGCAGCGGACTAGCGGGAGTCAGCGGGGAGCTGTTTTTT. Residues: CASSGLAGVSGELFF.

The chain joins TRBV7-9 to TRBJ2-7, with D possibly matching TRBD2 (5 bases). V was cut by 6 bases and J by 0 bases, with 9 bases left in between. The CDR3 has 13 amino acids. Per germline, CDR1 SEHNR and CDR2 FQNEAQ (reference sequence). The CDR3 DNA reads TGTGCCAGCAGTTCAGAGGGCTCCTACGAGCAGTACTTC. As protein: CASSSEGSYEQYF.

The chain combines TRBV7-9 with TRBJ1-2; D is perhaps TRBD1 (6 bases). The CDR3 covers 11 residues. Trimming took off 8 bases at V and 7 bases at J, with 11 bases between the two ends. Germline values: CDR1 SEHNR, CDR2 FQNEAQ (reference sequence). The CDR3 loop is CASSGASGYTF. DNA of the CDR3: TGTGCCAGCTCAGGGGCTAGTGGCTACACCTTC. The entire variable domain, with the rest obtained from reference TRBV7-9 and TRBJ1-2, is as follows: DTGVSQNPRHKITKRGQNVTFRCDPISEHNRLYWYRQTLGQGPEFLTYFQNEAQLEKSRLLSDRFSAERPKGSFSTLEIQRTEQGDSAMYLCASSGASGYTFGSGTRLTVV.

The J gene is TRBJ2-2, the V gene TRBV19; 9 bases are shared with TRBD1. The CDR3 spans 13 residues. Losses at the gene ends were 4 bases for V and 8 bases for J; bases not matched to a gene: 2. Germline V gene lookup returns CDR1 LNHDA and CDR2 SQIVND (reference sequence). The CDR3 DNA reads TGTGCCAGTAGTAAAGACAGGGGGGGGGAGCTGTTTTTT. This codes for CASSKDRGGELFF.

Concerning this clone itself: Its ends do not fully match the called genes, so a read error is possible. The V and J genes are TRBV2 and TRBJ2-3, with a possible D match to TRBD1 (5 bases). Germline CDR1 is SNHLY and CDR2 is FYNNEI. This CDR3 region has 12 residues. The CDR3 coding sequence is TGTGCCAGCAGAGAAGACAGAGATACGCAGTATTTT. The encoded protein is CASREDRDTQYF.

The chain couples TRBV7-3 to TRBJ2-5; 9 positions agree with TRBD1. Losses at the gene ends were 5 bases for V and 5 bases for J; bases not matched to a gene: 6. Germline CDR1 and CDR2: SGHTA and FQGTGA. This CDR3 contains 14 residues. CDR3: CASSPDRGGETQYF. The CDR3 region has the DNA TGTGCCAGCAGCCCGGACAGGGGAGGCGAGACCCAGTACTTC.

CDR3 protein: CASSSRQGTGELFF. The DNA for the CDR3 is TGTGCCAGCAGCTCTAGACAGGGGACCGGGGAGCTGTTTTTT. The rearrangement uses TRBV5-4 and TRBJ2-2; 8 bases are a match to TRBD1. The CDR3 is 14 residues long. Germline CDR1 reads SGHNT; CDR2 reads YYREEE (reference sequence). Trimming cost V 3 bases and J 5 bases; bases outside gene matches: 3.

The chain carries TRBV7-9 and TRBJ2-2; weak D call: TRBD2 (6 bases). Trimming took off 0 bases at V and 7 bases at J, with 18 bases between the two ends. There are 17 residues in the CDR3. CDR1 is SEHNR, CDR2 FQNEAQ, per germline (reference sequence). CDR3 protein: CASSLAGIAETIGELFF. DNA of the CDR3: TGTGCCAGCAGCTTAGCGGGAATAGCGGAGACCATCGGGGAGCTGTTTTTT.

The CDR3 coding sequence is TGTGCCTGGAAGCAGGGTTTCTCCGAGCAGTACTTC. Amino acids: CAWKQGFSEQYF. The rearrangement joins TRBV30 to TRBJ2-7; perhaps TRBD1 as D (5 bases). CDR3 size: 12 residues. Between the trimmed V and J ends, which lost 4 bases and 6 bases, there was a span of 13 bases. CDR1 is GTSNPN, CDR2 SVGIG, per germline (reference sequence).

The CDR3 sequence is CASSQEGQGWGYTF. The DNA of the CDR3 is TGCGCCAGCAGCCAAGAGGGACAGGGTTGGGGCTACACCTTC. V gene TRBV4-3 combines with J gene TRBJ1-2; 9 bases line up with TRBD1. V shed 0 bases, J shed 8 bases, and the junction held 4 bases outside the gene matches. This CDR3 is built from 14 residues. Germline V gene sequence: CDR1 LGHNA, CDR2 YSLEER.

The chain has TRBV9 and TRBJ2-5; 7 nucleotides align to TRBD2. There are 13 residues in the CDR3. In germline, CDR1 is SGDLS, CDR2 YYNGEE. Trimming removed 3 bases from V and 7 bases from J; junction bases left unmatched: 6. The CDR3 DNA reads TGTGCCAGCAGCGGAACTGGGGAGGGGACCCAGTACTTC. Its protein product is CASSGTGEGTQYF.

The rearrangement links TRBV12-1 to TRBJ2-1; TRBD2 is taken as the D call from the table, unchecked against the DNA. TRBV12-1 is shown as a pseudogene. This CDR3 comprises 17 residues. In nucleotides, the CDR3 is TGTGCCAGCAGCCCCCCCCGGGACTCCGCGGGAGAAGGAGAGCAGTTCTTC. Translation gives CASSPPRDSAGEGEQFF.

In this sample, this clone turned up once. The chain carries TRBV4-2 and TRBJ2-7, with D possibly TRBD2 on 6 matching bases. CDR3 length: 13 residues. Trimming pared 2 bases from V and 11 bases from J, leaving 16 bases between. The germline CDR1 and CDR2 sequences are LGHNA and YNFKEQ. The CDR3 here is CASSQPPGGGEYF. The CDR3 DNA reads as TGTGCCAGCAGCCAACCTCCGGGCGGAGGGGAGTACTTC.

To note about this clone: The germline gene is not matched at one end of the junction; a read error may be the cause. This sequence joins TRBV7-7 and TRBJ2-5; TRBD1 agrees at 7 bases. This CDR3 has 13 amino acids. Germline lookup yields CDR1 SSHAT and CDR2 FNYEAQ (reference sequence). The CDR3 spells CASRAGTEETQYF. In nucleotides, the CDR3 is TGTGCTAGCAGGGCCGGGACAGAAGAGACCCAGTACTTC.

The chain employs TRBV10-3 and TRBJ2-5; the D is unclear. CDR3 length: 14 residues. The V and J ends lost 0 bases and 5 bases respectively, with 10 bases between them. CDR1 and CDR2 from the germline V gene are ENHRY and SYGVKD. CDR3 DNA: TGTGCCATCAGTGAGTCGAGAGTCGGGGAGACCCAGTACTTC. Residues: CAISESRVGETQYF.

V gene TRBV28 combines with J gene TRBJ2-3; 8 bases agree with TRBD2. The CDR3 is 16 amino acids. Germline V CDR1 and CDR2: MDHEN, SYDVKM. V gave up 4 bases and J gave up 4 bases; unmatched junction bases: 10. The CDR3 sequence: CASSSSGRATADTQYF. The CDR3 DNA sequence: TGTGCCAGCAGTTCGAGCGGGAGAGCAACAGCAGATACGCAGTATTTT.

This chain links TRBV28 with TRBJ2-3, with 9 nucleotides matching TRBD2. The CDR3 is 16 amino acids. With V trimmed by 5 bases and J by 2 bases, 8 bases remained unmatched. Germline V gene data show CDR1 as MDHEN and CDR2 as SYDVKM. CDR3 sequence (DNA): TGTGCCAGCAGTCCCCCGGCTAGCGGGGACACAGATACGCAGTATTTT. It translates to CASSPPASGDTDTQYF.

V and J are TRBV7-9 and TRBJ2-5, with D tentatively TRBD2 (6 bases). This CDR3 region has 15 residues. CDR1 and CDR2 (germline): SEHNR, FQNEAQ (reference sequence). V lost 0 bases and J lost 1, with 9 bases in between. The CDR3 loop is CASSLALGGQETQYF. The CDR3 DNA follows: TGTGCCAGCAGCTTAGCGCTGGGGGGCCAAGAGACCCAGTACTTC. The full variable domain, rest sourced from reference TRBV7-9 and TRBJ2-5, is DTGVSQNPRHKITKRGQNVTFRCDPISEHNRLYWYRQTLGQGPEFLTYFQNEAQLEKSRLLSDRFSAERPKGSFSTLEIQRTEQGDSAMYLCASSLALGGQETQYFGPGTRLLVL.